A single sample gave rise to the 2 T cell receptor beta chains below, sequenced in a study of beta chain features in type 1 diabetes. Antigens for these TCRs are unknown. General study results and limits: Shorter TCRB CDR3s, moderately but significantly so, were found in Type 1 diabetes patients in all four CD4+ subsets.

Expressed TCRB transcripts got sequenced, as all isolated RNA was reverse transcribed. Some clones are missing from TCRdb's copy, which holds only in-frame ones; the method was immunoSEQ multiplex PCR. The sample has about 700,000 clones, about an eighth seen once; the top ten hold approximately 0.02%. The sequenced sample was naive CD4+ T cells from blood. The origin of the receptors is a man in his late teens or twenties with type 1 diabetes.

This clone was counted between two and nine times. This rearrangement joins TRBV25-1 to TRBJ2-5; unclear D gene. The germline V and J ends were trimmed by 4 bases and 4 bases, with 4 bases remaining between them. The CDR3 loop spans 11 amino acids. CDR1 is MGHDK and CDR2 is SYGVNS in the germline V gene. In DNA, the CDR3 is TGTGCCAGCAGTGTATTAGAGACCCAGTACTTC. Residues: CASSVLETQYF.

This clone occurred a few times. The gene calls are TRBV7-9 and TRBJ1-2, with D possibly matching TRBD1 (6 bases). V lost 5 bases and J lost 3, with 19 bases in between. The CDR3 sequence is 16 residues long. CDR1 and CDR2 (germline): SEHNR, FQNEAQ (reference sequence). Here the CDR3 reads CASSQYDRPADYGYTF. CDR3 nucleotide sequence: TGTGCCAGCAGCCAGTATGACAGGCCCGCCGACTATGGCTACACCTTC.